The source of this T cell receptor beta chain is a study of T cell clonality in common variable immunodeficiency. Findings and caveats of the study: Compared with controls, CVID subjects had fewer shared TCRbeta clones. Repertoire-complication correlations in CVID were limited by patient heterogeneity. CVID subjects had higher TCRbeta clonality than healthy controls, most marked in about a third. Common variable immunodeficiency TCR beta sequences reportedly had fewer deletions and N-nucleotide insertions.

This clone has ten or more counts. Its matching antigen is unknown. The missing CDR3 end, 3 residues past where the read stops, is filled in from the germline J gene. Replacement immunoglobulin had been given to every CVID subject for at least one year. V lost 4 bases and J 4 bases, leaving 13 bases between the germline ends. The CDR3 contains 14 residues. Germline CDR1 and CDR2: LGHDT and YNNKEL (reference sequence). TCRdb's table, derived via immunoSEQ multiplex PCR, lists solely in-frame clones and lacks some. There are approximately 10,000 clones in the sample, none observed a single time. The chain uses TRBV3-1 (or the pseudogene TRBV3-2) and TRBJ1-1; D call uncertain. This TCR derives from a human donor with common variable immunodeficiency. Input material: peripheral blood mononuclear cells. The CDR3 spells CASSRVVRGTEAFF. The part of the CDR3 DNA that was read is TGTGCCAGCAGCCGCGTCGTTCGGGGCACTGAA.